Sequencing of this TCR beta chain was carried out in a study of T cell repertoires in cytomegalovirus infection. Study in general: Recently described HLA-C-restricted plus well-studied HLA-B-restricted CMV epitopes were used.

Broader study findings: Identification of carriers of CMV plus the relevant HLA was achieved through cumulative public TCR beta family frequency. HLA-C-restricted CMV-specific TCR beta clonotypes prevailed in the ex vivo response.

Concerning this clonotype itself: Its antigen is unknown.

TCRdb reprocessed the reads with MiXCR, giving one entry per CDR3 protein. The sample yields about 89,000 distinct CDR3 sequences, approximately 30% seen once. Germline V gene sequence: CDR1 LGHDT, CDR2 YNNKEL (reference sequence). J gave up 9 bases and V 3 bases, and 8 bases lay outside the gene matches. The CDR3 runs to 14 residues. The chain joins TRBV3-1 to TRBJ2-1; 7 nucleotides line up with TRBD2. The specimen was CD8+ T cells from cultured PBMCs, collected from culture after CMV antigen stimulation. The source of this sequence is a human donor in good health (CMV status not recorded). Some clones in this sample may be carry-over from other donors' samples. The CDR3 region has the DNA TGTGCCAGCAGCCAGATTTCCGGGGGGATTGAGCAGTTCTTC. Translation gives CASSQISGGIEQFF.